The rows below give T cell receptor beta chains drawn from one sample of a study of technical replicates of blood from several donors. Method: immunoSEQ multiplex PCR; TCRdb's copy keeps in-frame clones and lacks some. Of under 20,000 clones listed, 65% to 90% are singletons. Material for sequencing was PBMCs. The source of these receptors is a human donor in good health. The CDR3 runs from the conserved cysteine through the conserved F or W. The D gene is left open where the match is weak. Expanded clones get a size class; other rows say once, few or many, or leave the size out.

size | length | J | D | V | CDR3 | DNA
. | 11 | TRBJ2-7 | . | TRBV19 | CASSTGGEQYF | TGTGCCAGTAGCACTGGAGGCGAGCAGTACTTC
. | 14 | TRBJ2-3 | . | TRBV7-2 | CASSLIRSPDTQYF | TGTGCCAGCAGCTTAATCCGGTCCCCGGATACGCAGTATTTT
. | 11 | TRBJ1-2 | . | TRBV29-1 | CSVEYIYGYTF | TGCAGCGTTGAATACATCTATGGCTACACCTTC
. | 14 | TRBJ2-5 | TRBD2 | TRBV29-1 | CSVVGLADQETQYF | TGCAGCGTTGTGGGACTAGCGGACCAAGAGACCCAGTACTTC
. | 16 | TRBJ1-1 | TRBD1 | TRBV5-6 | CASSLKGDRGNTEAFF | TGTGCCAGCAGCTTGAAGGGAGACAGGGGAAACACTGAAGCTTTCTTT
. | 14 | TRBJ2-1 | TRBD2 | TRBV7-9 | CASSLVSGTDEQFF | TGTGCCAGCAGCTTAGTCAGCGGGACTGATGAGCAGTTCTTC
. | 11 | TRBJ2-5 | TRBD1 | TRBV29-1 | CSVAGGETQYF | TGCAGCGTGGCAGGGGGTGAGACCCAGTACTTC
once | 15 | TRBJ2-1 | TRBD1 | TRBV7-2 | CASSFPGQGYNEQFF | TGTGCCAGCAGCTTTCCGGGACAGGGCTACAATGAGCAGTTCTTC
. | 14 | TRBJ2-1 | TRBD1 | TRBV5-6 | CASSPQGARNEQFF | TGTGCCAGCAGCCCACAGGGGGCGCGTAATGAGCAGTTCTTC
few | 17 | TRBJ1-5 | . | TRBV27 | CASSPRTQGFPNQPQHF | TGTGCCAGCAGTCCGAGGACCCAGGGGTTCCCAAATCAGCCCCAGCATTTT